This TCR beta chain was captured in a study of technical replicates of blood from several donors (dated 2017 in TCRdb). Library creation used the immunoSEQ multiplex PCR assay. TCRdb obtained this table from immuneACCESS and retained in-frame rearrangements with V and J assigned. These tables miss some clones; where compared with another copy, unresolved V genes account for less than half of the shortfall, and the remainder is unexplained. A total of tens of thousands of clones appear in this sample, roughly 88% of them only once. The ten largest clones capture around 4.6% of the sample. V is cut back by 8 bases and J by 4 bases, with 1 base in the junction unmatched. The CDR3 contains 12 residues, cysteine and phenylalanine counted. Just the 36-base CDR3 DNA is kept, in frame starting at base 1. In the germline V gene, CDR1 corresponds to MGHRA and CDR2 to YSYEKL. With regard to this clone: It has no known antigen specificity. No base quality information exists; no much larger clone differs at one position.

The chain was built from TRBV4-1 and TRBJ1-1, and 10 junctional nucleotides match TRBD1. The source material was PBMCs. This clonotype originated in a human donor in good health. Some clones in this sample may be carry-over from other donors' samples. CDR3 sequence: CASGTGATEAFF. The base sequence is TGCGCCAGCGGGACAGGGGCCACTGAAGCTTTCTTT.